Many counts were recorded for the clone carrying this TCR beta chain. Its antigen is unknown. This sample is drawn from a study of spatial heterogeneity in lung cancer. General study results and limits: How many expanded intratumoral alpha and beta TCRs were present tracked the tumor mutation count, which was a count of nonsynonymous mutations.

Every molecule of TCR cDNA had its own unique molecular identifier. TCRdb reprocessed the 5' RACE reads with MiXCR, giving one entry per CDR3 protein. The sample has about 20,000 distinct CDR3 sequences; 7% are singletons. Time point here: sample taken at primary tumor resection. Trimming took off 1 base at V and 0 bases at J, with 1 base between the two ends. The CDR3 sequence is 13 residues long. The germline gives CDR1 LGHNA, CDR2 YSLEER. The receptor was isolated from a female donor with early-stage non-small cell lung cancer. The V and J genes are TRBV4-3 and TRBJ2-1; no firm D call. The specimen comprised lung tumor tissue, sampled at surgery. CDR3 residues: CASSQVSYNEQFF. The CDR3 nucleotides are TGCGCCAGCAGCCAAGTCTCCTACAATGAGCAGTTCTTC.